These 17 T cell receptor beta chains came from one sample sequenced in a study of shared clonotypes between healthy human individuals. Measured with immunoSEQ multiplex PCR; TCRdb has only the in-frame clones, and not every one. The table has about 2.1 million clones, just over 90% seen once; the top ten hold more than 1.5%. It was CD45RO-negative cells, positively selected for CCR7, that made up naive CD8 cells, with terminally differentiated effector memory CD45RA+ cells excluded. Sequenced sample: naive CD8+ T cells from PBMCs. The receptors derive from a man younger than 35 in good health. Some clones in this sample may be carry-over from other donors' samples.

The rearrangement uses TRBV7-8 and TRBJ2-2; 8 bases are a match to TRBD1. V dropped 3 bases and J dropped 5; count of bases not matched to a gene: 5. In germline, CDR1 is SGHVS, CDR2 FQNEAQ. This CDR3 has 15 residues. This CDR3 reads CASSLGRGPTGELFF. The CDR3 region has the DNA TGTGCCAGCAGCTTGGGCAGGGGGCCAACCGGGGAGCTGTTTTTT. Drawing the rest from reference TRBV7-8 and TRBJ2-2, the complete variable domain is GAGVSQSPRYKVAKRGQDVALRCDPISGHVSLFWYQQALGQGPEFLTYFQNEAQLDKSGLPSDRFFAERPEGSVSTLKIQRTQQEDSAVYLCASSLGRGPTGELFFGEGSRLTVL.

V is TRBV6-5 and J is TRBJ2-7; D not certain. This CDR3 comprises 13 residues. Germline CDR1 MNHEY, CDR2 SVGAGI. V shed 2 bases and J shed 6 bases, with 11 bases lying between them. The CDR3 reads CASSYGVAGEQYF. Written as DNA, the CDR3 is TGTGCCAGCAGTTACGGAGTGGCAGGCGAGCAGTACTTC.

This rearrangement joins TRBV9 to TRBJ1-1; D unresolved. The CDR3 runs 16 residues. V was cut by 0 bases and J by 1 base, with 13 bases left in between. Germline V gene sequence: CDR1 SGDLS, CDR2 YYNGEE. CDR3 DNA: TGTGCCAGCAGCGTAGGATCGTGGGTCGAGAACACTGAAGCTTTCTTT. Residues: CASSVGSWVENTEAFF.

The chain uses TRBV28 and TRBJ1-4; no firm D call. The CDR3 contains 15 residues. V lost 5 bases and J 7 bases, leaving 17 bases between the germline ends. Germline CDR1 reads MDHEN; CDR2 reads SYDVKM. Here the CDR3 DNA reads TGTGCCAGCAGTCCCACCGGGATTTCCGTTGAAAAACTGTTTTTT. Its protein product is CASSPTGISVEKLFF. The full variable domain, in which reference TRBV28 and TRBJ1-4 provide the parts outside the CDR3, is DVKVTQSSRYLVKRTGEKVFLECVQDMDHENMFWYRQDPGLGLRLIYFSYDVKMKEKGDIPEGYSVSREKKERFSLILESASTNQTSMYLCASSPTGISVEKLFFGSGTQLSVL.

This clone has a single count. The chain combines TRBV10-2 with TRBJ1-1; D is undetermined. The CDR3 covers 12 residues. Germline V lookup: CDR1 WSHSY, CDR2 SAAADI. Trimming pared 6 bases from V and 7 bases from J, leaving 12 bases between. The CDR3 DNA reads TGCGCCAGCAGGACTCGGACGGATGAAGCTTTCTTT. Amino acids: CASRTRTDEAFF.

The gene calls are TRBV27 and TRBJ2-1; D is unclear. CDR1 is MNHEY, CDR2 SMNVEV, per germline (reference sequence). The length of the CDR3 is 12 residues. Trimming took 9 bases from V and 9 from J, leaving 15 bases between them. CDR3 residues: CASYAAQSEQFF. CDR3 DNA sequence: TGTGCCAGTTATGCAGCGCAGAGTGAGCAGTTCTTC.

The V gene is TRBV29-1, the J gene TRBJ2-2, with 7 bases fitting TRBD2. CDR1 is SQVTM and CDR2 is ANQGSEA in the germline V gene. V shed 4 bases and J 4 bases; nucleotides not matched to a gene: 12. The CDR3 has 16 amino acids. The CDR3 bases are TGCAGCGTTGTGGGCCCTGGGACTATGGGCACCGGGGAGCTGTTTTTT. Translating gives CSVVGPGTMGTGELFF.

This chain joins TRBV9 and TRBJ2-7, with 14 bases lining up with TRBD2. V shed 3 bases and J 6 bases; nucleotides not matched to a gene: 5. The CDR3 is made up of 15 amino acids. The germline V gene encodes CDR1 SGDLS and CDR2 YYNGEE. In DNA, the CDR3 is TGTGCCAGCAGCGACCCGACTAGCGGGAGGGGCGAGCAGTACTTC. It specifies CASSDPTSGRGEQYF.

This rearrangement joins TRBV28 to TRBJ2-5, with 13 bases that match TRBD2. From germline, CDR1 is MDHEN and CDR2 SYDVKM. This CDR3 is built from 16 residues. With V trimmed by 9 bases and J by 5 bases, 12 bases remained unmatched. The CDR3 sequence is CASAEGLAGVRETQYF. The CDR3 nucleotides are TGTGCCAGTGCCGAAGGACTAGCGGGAGTCAGGGAGACCCAGTACTTC.

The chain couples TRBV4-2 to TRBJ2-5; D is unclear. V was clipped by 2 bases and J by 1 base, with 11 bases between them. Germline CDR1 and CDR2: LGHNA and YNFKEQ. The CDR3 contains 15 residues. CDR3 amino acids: CASSQLARIQETQYF. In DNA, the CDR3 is TGTGCCAGCAGCCAATTGGCCAGGATCCAAGAGACCCAGTACTTC.

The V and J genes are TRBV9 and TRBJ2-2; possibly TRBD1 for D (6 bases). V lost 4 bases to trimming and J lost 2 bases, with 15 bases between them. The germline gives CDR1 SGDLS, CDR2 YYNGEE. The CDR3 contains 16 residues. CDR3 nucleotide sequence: TGTGCCAGCAGCCTCGGACAGTGGATCAACACCGGGGAGCTGTTTTTT. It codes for CASSLGQWINTGELFF.

CDR3 coding DNA: TGTGCCAGCTCCTCCCGAGGACGATCCCCCGGCGAGCAGTTCTTC. It specifies CASSSRGRSPGEQFF. The chain links TRBV14 to TRBJ2-1; D is unresolved. V was trimmed by 8 bases and J by 10 bases, leaving 24 bases between them. In germline, CDR1 is SGHDN, CDR2 FVKESK. The CDR3 loop spans 15 amino acids.

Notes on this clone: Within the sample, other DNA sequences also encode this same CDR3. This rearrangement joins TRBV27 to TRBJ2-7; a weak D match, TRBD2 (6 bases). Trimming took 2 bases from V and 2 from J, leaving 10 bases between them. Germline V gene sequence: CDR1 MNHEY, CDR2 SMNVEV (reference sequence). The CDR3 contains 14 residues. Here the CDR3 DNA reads TGTGCCAGCAGTTTAGGGGGAGGACCCTACGAGCAGTACTTC. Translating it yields CASSLGGGPYEQYF.

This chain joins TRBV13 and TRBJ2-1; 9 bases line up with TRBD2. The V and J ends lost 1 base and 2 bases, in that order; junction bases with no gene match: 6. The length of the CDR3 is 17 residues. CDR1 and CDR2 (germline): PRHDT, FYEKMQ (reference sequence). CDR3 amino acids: CASSLVGSGGTYNEQFF. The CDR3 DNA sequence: TGTGCCAGCAGCTTAGTGGGTAGCGGGGGCACCTACAATGAGCAGTTCTTC.

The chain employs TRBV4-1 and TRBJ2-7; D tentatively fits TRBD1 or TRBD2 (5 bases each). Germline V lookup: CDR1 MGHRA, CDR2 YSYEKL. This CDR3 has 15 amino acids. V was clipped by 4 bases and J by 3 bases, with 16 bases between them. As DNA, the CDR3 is TGCGCCAGCAGCCCCCGGGGCCCCACAGACTACGAGCAGTACTTC. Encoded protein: CASSPRGPTDYEQYF.

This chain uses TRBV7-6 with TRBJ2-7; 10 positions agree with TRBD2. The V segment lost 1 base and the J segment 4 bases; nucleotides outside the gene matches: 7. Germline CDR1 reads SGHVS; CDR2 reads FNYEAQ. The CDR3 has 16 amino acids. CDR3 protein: CASSLVASGSKYEQYF. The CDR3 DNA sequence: TGTGCCAGCAGCTTAGTCGCTAGCGGGAGTAAATACGAGCAGTACTTC. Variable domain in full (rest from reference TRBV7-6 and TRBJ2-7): GAGVSQSPRYKVTKRGQDVALRCDPISGHVSLYWYRQALGQGPEFLTYFNYEAQQDKSGLPNDRFSAERPEGSISTLTIQRTEQRDSAMYRCASSLVASGSKYEQYFGPGTRLTVT.

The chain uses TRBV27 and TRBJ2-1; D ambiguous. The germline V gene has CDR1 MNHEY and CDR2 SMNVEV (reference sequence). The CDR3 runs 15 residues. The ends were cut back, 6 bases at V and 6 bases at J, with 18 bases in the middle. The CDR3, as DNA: TGTGCCAGCAGGGACGGTTATGGTCCCCGCAATGAGCAGTTCTTC. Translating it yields CASRDGYGPRNEQFF.